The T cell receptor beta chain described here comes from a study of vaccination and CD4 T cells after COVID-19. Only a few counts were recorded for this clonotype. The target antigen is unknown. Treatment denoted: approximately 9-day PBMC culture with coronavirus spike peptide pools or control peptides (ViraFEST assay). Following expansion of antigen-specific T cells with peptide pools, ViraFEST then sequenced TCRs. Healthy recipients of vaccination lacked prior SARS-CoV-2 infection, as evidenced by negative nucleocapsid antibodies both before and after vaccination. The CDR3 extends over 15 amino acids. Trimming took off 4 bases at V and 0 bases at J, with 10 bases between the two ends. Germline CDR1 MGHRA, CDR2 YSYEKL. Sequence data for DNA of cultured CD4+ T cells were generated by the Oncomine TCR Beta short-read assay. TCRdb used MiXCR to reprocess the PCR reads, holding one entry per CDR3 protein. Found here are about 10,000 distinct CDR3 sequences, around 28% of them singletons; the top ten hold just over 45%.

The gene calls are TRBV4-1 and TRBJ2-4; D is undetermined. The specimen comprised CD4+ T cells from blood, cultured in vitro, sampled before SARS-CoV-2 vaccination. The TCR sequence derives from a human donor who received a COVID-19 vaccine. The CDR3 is CASSLVGIAKNIQYF. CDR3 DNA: TGCGCCAGCAGCCTGGTGGGTATAGCCAAAAACATTCAGTACTTC.